This T cell receptor (beta chain) was recovered during a study of blood T cell repertoires in COVID-19 (dated by TCRdb to 2020 to 2021). As for the study more broadly: Collaborator samples came from the United States, Italy and Spain and covered acute and convalescent phases of COVID-19. The repertoires were made available in a free public database intended to serve as a resource for research on the immune response to SARS-CoV-2. Samples were obtained from the ongoing ImmuneRACE study (first 160 participants) and from approximately 1,200 subjects provided by 6 global collaborators. Sample metadata almost always included a de-identified subject ID, COVID-19 status, age in years and sex. The material from the prospective study consisted of cDNA or gDNA derived from T cells, B-cell-depleted T cells, or PBMCs. Where HLA class I and class II types were available, the types were taken from metadata supplied by the sample provider, not from assay-based typing. Deeply sampled blood TCRbeta repertoires from subjects exposed to, actively infected with, or recovered from COVID-19 were included in the dataset. Overall study results and their limits: The amount of clinical and demographic metadata varied by source and participant and was provided uncurated.

One collaborating source in Seattle enrolled patients while the patients were actively infected and followed the patients over time throughout the course of disease. The collaborating institutions used their own protocols to collect whole blood in K2EDTA tubes. For TCRbeta analysis, collaborators shipped samples in one of three forms: frozen whole blood, isolated PBMCs, or DNA extracted from either of those sample types. Cut back by 5 bases and 9 bases, the V and J ends lie 20 bases apart. The germline V gene specifies MNHEY as CDR1 and SVGEGT as CDR2. The CDR3 covers 15 residues, taking in both the cysteine and the phenylalanine. The only DNA kept is the CDR3, 45 bases in frame from the first base. TCRbeta CDR3 regions were amplified from genomic DNA by means of the immunoSEQ Assay, a bias-controlled multiplex PCR. Regarding the original processing steps: The number of nucleated cells in each sample was estimated by amplification of reference gene primers within the assay. To quantify the absolute abundance of each unique TCRbeta CDR3 rearrangement, sequence reads were collapsed and filtered. For each sample, productive Simpson clonality was calculated as the square root of Simpson's diversity index across productive rearrangements. What TCRdb holds here is the immuneACCESS table cut down to in-frame rearrangements. Part of the clones is not present; checked against another copy, under half of the missing clones reflect an unresolved V gene, and the others are unexplained. That table gives V, J and clone size, and the DNA gave D and trimming. The sample profile shows some 300,000 clones; around 91% of them were found once. Jointly, the top ten make up around 0.97% of the sample.

In the case of this clone: The antigen this receptor binds is unknown. The record has no base qualities; no much larger clone is one base away.

Sequencing was carried out using peripheral blood. The TCR comes from a woman aged 35 to 49 with COVID-19, enrolled during active disease. Here the chain combines TRBV6-2 or TRBV6-3 and TRBJ2-1; TRBD2 could be the D gene, as 5 bases match. The encoded CDR3 is CASSRPHVAIGEQFF. The nucleotide sequence reads TGTGCCAGCAGTAGGCCGCACGTAGCGATCGGTGAGCAGTTCTTC.